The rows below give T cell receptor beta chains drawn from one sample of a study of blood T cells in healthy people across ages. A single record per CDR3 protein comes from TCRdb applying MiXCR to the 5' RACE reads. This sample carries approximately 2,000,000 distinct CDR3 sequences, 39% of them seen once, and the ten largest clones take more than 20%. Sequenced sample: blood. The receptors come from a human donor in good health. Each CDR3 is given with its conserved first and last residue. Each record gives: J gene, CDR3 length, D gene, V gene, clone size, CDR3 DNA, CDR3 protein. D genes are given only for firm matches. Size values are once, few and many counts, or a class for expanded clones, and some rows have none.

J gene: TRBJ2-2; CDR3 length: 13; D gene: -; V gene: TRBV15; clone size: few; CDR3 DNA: TGTGCCACCAGCAGCGGAGACACCGGGGAGCTGTTTTTT; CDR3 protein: CATSSGDTGELFF
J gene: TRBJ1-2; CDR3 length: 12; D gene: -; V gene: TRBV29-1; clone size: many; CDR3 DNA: TGCAGCGTTGCTGGGGGGACTTTAGGCTACACCTTC; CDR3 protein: CSVAGGTLGYTF
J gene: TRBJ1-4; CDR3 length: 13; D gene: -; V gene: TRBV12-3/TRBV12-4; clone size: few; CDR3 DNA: TGTGCCAGCAGTTTAGGACCTCAAGAAAAACTGTTTTTT; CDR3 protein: CASSLGPQEKLFF
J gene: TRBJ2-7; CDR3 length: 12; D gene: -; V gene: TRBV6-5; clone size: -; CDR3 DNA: TGTGCCAGCAGACTGGAAGGGTACGAGCAGTACTTC; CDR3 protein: CASRLEGYEQYF
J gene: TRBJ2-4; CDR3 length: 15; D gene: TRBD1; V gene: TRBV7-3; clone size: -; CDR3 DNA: TGTGCCAGCAGCTTAGGGACAGGGGGGTTCTACGTGCAGTACTTC; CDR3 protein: CASSLGTGGFYVQYF
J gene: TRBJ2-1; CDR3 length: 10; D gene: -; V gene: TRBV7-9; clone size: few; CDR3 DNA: TGTGCCAGCAGCTCGGGTTTTCAGTTCTTC; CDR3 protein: CASSSGFQFF
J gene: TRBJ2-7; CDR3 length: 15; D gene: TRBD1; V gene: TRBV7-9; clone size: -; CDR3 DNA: TGTGCCAGCAGCTCGTGGACAGGTAGCTCCTACGAGCAGTACTTC; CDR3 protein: CASSSWTGSSYEQYF
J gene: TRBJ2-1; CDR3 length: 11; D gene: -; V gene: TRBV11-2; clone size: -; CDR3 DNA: TGTGCCAGCCAATTACAGAATGAGCAGTTCTTC; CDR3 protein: CASQLQNEQFF
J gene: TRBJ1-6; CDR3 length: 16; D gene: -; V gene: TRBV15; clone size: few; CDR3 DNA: TGTGCCACCAGCAGAGATAGGAACAGATTAAATTCACCCCTCCACTTT; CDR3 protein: CATSRDRNRLNSPLHF
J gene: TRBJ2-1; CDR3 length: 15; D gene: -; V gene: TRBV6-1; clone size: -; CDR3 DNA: TGTGCCAGTACGGACAGCCCGAACTCCTACAATGAGCAGTTCTTC; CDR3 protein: CASTDSPNSYNEQFF
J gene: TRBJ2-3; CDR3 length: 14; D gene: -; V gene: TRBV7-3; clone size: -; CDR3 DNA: TGTGCCAGCAGCTTAGGGGTAGCAACAGATACGCAGTATTTT; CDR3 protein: CASSLGVATDTQYF
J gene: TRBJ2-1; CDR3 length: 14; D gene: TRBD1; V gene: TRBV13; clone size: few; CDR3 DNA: TGTGCCAGCAGCTCGGCGGACAGGTACAATGAGCAGTTCTTC; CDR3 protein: CASSSADRYNEQFF
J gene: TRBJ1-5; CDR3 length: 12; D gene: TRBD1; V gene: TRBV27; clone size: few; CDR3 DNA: TGTGCCAGCCAGACAGGGGGTCAGCCCCAGCATTTT; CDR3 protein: CASQTGGQPQHF
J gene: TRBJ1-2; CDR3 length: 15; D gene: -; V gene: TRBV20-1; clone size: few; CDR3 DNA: TGCAGTGCTAGACTACAGGGAAGGGAAGGCTATGGCTACACCTTC; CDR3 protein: CSARLQGREGYGYTF
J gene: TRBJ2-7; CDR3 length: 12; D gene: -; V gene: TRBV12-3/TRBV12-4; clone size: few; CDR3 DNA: TGTGCCAGCAGTAAACAGGGTATCGAGCAGTACTTC; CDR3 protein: CASSKQGIEQYF
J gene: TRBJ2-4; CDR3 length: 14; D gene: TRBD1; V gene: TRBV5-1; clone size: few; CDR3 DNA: TGCGCCAGCAGCTCGTGGGACAGAGAGAACATTCAGTACTTC; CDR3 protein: CASSSWDRENIQYF
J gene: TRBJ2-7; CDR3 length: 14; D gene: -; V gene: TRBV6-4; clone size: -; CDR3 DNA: TGTGCCAGCATTCCGGGACCGGGAGTCTACGAGCAGTACTTC; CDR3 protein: CASIPGPGVYEQYF
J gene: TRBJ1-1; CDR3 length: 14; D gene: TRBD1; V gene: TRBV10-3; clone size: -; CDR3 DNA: TGTGCCATCAGTGTGGGACAGGGAATCTCTGAAGCTTTCTTT; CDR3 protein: CAISVGQGISEAFF
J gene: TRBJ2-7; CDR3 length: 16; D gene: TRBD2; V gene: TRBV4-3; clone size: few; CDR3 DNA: TGCGCCAGCAGCCGTGTAAGCGGGGGGGATCTATACGAGCAGTACTTC; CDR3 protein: CASSRVSGGDLYEQYF
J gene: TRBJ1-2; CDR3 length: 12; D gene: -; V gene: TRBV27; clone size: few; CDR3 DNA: TGTGCCAGCAACAGGGTTAACTATGGCTACACCTTC; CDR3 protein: CASNRVNYGYTF
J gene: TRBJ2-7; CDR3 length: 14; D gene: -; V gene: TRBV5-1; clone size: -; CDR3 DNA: TGCGCCAGCAGCTTGGGACAGGATGCCTACGAGCAGTACTTC; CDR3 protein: CASSLGQDAYEQYF
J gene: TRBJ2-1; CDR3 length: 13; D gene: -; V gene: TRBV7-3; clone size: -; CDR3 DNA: TGTGCCAGCAGCTTAAGGCGCGAAGGTGAGCAGTTCTTC; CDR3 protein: CASSLRREGEQFF
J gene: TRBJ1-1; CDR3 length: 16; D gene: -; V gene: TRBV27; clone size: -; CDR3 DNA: TGTGCCAGCAGACAAAGACAGTTAGGAAGGGTCACTGAAGCTTTCTTT; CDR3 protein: CASRQRQLGRVTEAFF
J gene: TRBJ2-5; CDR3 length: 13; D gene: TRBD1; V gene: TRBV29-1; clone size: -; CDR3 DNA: TGCAGCGTCCTGAGGACAGGGGAAGAGACCCAGTACTTC; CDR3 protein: CSVLRTGEETQYF
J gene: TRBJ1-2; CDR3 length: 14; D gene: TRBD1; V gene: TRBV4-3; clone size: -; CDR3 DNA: TGCGCCAGCAGCCAAAGGACAGGGAAGGATGGCTACACCTTC; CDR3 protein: CASSQRTGKDGYTF
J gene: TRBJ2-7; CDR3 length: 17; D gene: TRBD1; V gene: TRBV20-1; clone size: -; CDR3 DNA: TGCAGTGCTAGAGCCTCCTGGCTAGGGGGCGCGGACTACGAGCAGTACTTC; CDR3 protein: CSARASWLGGADYEQYF
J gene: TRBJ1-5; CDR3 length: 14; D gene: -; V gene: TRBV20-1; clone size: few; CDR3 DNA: TGCAGTGCTCTGGACAGACCTAGCAATCAGCCCCAGCATTTT; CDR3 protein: CSALDRPSNQPQHF
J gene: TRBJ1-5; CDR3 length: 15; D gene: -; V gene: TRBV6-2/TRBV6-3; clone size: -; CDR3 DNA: TGTGCCAGCAGTTACTCGTCCCTGGCCCATCAGCCCCAGCATTTT; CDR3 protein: CASSYSSLAHQPQHF
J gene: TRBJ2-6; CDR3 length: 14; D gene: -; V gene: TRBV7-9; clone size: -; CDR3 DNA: TGTGCCAGCAGCCATGCTACTGGGGCCAACGTCCTGACTTTC; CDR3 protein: CASSHATGANVLTF
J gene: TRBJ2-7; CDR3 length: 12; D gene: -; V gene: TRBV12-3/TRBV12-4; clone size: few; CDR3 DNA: TGTGCCAGCAGTGTTTCCCGCTACGAGCAGTACTTC; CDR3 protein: CASSVSRYEQYF
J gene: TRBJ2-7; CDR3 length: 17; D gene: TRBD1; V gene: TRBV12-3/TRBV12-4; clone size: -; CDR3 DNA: TGTGCCAGCAGTTTTCCCCCGACAGGGGTAGGCTACTACGAGCAGTACTTC; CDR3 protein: CASSFPPTGVGYYEQYF
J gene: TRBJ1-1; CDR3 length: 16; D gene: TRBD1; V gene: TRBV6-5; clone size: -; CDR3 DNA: TGTGCCAGTAGTAGACGATCAGGGGGCAGGGGAACTGAAGCTTTCTTT; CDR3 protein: CASSRRSGGRGTEAFF
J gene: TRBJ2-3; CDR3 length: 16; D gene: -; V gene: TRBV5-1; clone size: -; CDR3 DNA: TGCGCCAGCAGCTTCTTCGACAGTCTCTCAGGAGATACGCAGTATTTT; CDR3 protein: CASSFFDSLSGDTQYF